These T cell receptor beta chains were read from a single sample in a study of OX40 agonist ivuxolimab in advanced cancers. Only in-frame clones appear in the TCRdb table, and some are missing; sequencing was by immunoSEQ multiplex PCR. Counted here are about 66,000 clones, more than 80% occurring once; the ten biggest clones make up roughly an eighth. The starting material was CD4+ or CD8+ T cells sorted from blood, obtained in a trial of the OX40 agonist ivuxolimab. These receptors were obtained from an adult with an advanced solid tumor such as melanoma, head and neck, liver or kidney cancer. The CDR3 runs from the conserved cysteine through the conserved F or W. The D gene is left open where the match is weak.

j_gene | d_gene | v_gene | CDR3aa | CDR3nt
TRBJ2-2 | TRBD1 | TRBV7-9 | CASSQIRGLTNTGELFF | TGTGCCAGCAGCCAAATCAGGGGGCTAACAAACACCGGGGAGCTGTTTTTT
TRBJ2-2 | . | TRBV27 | CASSLGIFGELFF | TGTGCCAGCAGTTTAGGGATTTTCGGGGAGCTGTTTTTT
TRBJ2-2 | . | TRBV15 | CATSSKPSTNVNTGELFF | TGTGCCACCAGCAGTAAACCTTCGACTAACGTAAACACCGGGGAGCTGTTTTTT
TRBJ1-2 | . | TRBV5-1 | CASSPRGRDGYTF | TGCGCCAGCAGCCCGAGGGGCAGGGACGGCTACACCTTC
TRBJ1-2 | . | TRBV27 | CASSLSGGQNYGYTF | TGTGCCAGCAGTTTAAGCGGGGGGCAGAACTATGGCTACACCTTC
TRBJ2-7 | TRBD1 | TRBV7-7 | CASSQNRGTSYEQYF | TGTGCCAGCAGCCAAAACAGGGGGACCTCCTACGAGCAGTACTTC
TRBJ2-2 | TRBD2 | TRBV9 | CASSVAAGGPHGELFF | TGTGCCAGCAGCGTAGCAGCGGGGGGGCCCCACGGGGAGCTGTTTTTT
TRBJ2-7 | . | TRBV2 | CASSAGARYEQYF | TGTGCCAGCAGCGCAGGGGCGAGATACGAGCAGTACTTC
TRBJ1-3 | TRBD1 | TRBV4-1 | CASSLGQSSGNTIYF | TGCGCCAGCAGCCTGGGACAGAGCTCTGGAAACACCATATATTTT
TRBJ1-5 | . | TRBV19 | CASSFRSSNQPQHF | TGTGCCAGTAGTTTCAGAAGTAGCAATCAGCCCCAGCATTTT
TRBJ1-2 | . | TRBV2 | CARLQTEGEIGYTF | TGTGCCAGGCTCCAGACGGAGGGGGAGATTGGCTACACCTTC
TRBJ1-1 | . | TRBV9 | CASSAGPGLVTEAFF | TGTGCCAGCAGCGCCGGACCTGGGTTAGTCACTGAAGCTTTCTTT
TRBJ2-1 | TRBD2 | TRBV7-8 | CASSWGTRVNEQFF | TGTGCCAGCAGCTGGGGGACTAGGGTAAATGAGCAGTTCTTC
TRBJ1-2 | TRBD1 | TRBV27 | CASSISGTGDGYTF | TGTGCCAGCAGTATTTCCGGGACAGGGGATGGCTACACCTTC
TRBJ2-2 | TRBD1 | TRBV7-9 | CASSLALAGQGLGGELFF | TGTGCCAGCAGCTTAGCCCTGGCTGGACAGGGGCTTGGCGGGGAGCTGTTTTTT